Many counts were recorded for the clone carrying this TCR beta chain. What it recognizes is unknown. Germline V gene lookup returns CDR1 DFQATT and CDR2 SNEGSKA (reference sequence). The CDR3 spans 11 residues. V was shortened by 5 bases and J by 6 bases, with 9 bases between the two germline ends. These data originate in a study of T-cell reconstitution after alpha-beta-depleted transplantation in children. Study-level points and caveats: The high TCRbeta diversity at day 60 in some patients came from surviving recipient T cells and thymic progenitors. Roughly two months post-transplant, alpha-beta T cells reportedly originated from several hundred graft clones that had expanded. Fresh T-cell production supplied most of the T-cell counts and diversity seen one year after transplant.

It was with unique molecular identifiers that the TCRbeta library was prepared. TCRdb independently ran MiXCR on the PCR reads; one entry per CDR3 protein. The sample includes 130,000 to 150,000 distinct CDR3 sequences, about 9% seen only once; the top ten take 18%. The chain couples TRBV20-1 to TRBJ2-3; D is ambiguous. The source is a female patient aged 2 to 10 who had a stem cell transplant for congenital amegakaryocytic thrombocytopenia, so the T cells may come from the graft donor. The sample here was PBMCs, mostly from graft donor cells, taken 180 days after TCRalphabeta/CD19-depleted stem cell transplant. The CDR3 reads CSALRADTQYF. CDR3 in DNA: TGCAGTGCTTTACGAGCGGATACGCAGTATTTT.